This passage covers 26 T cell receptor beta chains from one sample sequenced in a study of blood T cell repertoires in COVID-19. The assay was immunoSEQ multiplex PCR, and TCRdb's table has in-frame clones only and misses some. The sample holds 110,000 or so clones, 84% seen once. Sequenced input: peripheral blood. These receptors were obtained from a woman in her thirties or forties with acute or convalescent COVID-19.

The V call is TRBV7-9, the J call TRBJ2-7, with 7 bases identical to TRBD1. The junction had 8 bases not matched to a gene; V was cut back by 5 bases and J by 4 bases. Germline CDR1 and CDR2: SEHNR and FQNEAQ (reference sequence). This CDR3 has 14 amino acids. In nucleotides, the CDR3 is TGTGCCAGCAGCCACGGACAGGAGGCTTACGAGCAGTACTTC. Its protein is CASSHGQEAYEQYF. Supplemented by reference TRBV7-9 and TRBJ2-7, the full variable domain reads DTGVSQNPRHKITKRGQNVTFRCDPISEHNRLYWYRQTLGQGPEFLTYFQNEAQLEKSRLLSDRFSAERPKGSFSTLEIQRTEQGDSAMYLCASSHGQEAYEQYFGPGTRLTVT.

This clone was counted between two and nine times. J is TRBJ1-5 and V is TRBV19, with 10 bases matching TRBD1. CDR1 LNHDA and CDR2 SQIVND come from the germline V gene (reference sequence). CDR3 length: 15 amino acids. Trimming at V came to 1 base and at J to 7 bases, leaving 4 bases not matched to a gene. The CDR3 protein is CASSIGGTGVQPQHF. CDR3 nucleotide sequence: TGTGCCAGTAGTATAGGAGGGACAGGGGTACAGCCCCAGCATTTT.

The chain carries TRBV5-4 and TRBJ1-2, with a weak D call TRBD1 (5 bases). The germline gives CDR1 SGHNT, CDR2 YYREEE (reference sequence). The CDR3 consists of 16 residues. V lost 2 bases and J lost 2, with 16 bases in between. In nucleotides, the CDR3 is TGTGCCAGCAGCTTAGGGGCCGCCAGAACGAACTATGGCTACACCTTC. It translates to CASSLGAARTNYGYTF.

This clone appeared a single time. DNA for the CDR3: TGTGCCAGTAGTAGATGGGGGGATAGCAATCAGCCCCAGCATTTT. Translated, it gives CASSRWGDSNQPQHF. J is TRBJ1-5 and V is TRBV19, with D possibly being TRBD1 (5 bases). Germline CDR1 reads LNHDA; CDR2 reads SQIVND (reference sequence). This CDR3 spans 15 amino acids. V lost 4 bases to trimming and J lost 0 bases, with 10 bases between them.

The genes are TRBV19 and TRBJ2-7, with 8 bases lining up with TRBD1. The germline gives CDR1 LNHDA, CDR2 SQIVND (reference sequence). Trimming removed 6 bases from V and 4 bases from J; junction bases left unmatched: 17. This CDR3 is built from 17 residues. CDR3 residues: CASRKYSTGTGNYEQYF. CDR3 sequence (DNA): TGTGCCAGTAGAAAGTACTCCACCGGGACAGGTAATTACGAGCAGTACTTC.

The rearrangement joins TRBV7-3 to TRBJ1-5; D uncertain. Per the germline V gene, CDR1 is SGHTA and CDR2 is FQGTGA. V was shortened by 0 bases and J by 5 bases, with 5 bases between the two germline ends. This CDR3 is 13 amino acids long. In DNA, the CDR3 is TGTGCCAGCAGCTTAACTTTCGATCAGCCCCAGCATTTT. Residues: CASSLTFDQPQHF.

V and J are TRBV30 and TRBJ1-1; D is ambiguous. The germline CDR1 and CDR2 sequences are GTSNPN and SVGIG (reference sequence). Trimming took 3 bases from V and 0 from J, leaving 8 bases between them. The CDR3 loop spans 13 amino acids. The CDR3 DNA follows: TGTGCCTGGAGCCCTGGCTTGAACACTGAAGCTTTCTTT. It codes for CAWSPGLNTEAFF.

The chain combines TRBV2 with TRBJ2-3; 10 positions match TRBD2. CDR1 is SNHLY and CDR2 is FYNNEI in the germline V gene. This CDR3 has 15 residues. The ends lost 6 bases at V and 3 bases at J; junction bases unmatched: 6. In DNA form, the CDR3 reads TGTGCCAGCAGCCTCAGGACTAGCGGTACAGATACGCAGTATTTT. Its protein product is CASSLRTSGTDTQYF.

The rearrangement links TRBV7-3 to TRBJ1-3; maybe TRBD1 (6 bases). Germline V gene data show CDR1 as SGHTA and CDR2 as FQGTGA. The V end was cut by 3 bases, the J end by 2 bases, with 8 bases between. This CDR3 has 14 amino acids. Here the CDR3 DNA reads TGTGCCAGCAGCTTTGGGGGCACTGGAAACACCATATATTTT. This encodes CASSFGGTGNTIYF.

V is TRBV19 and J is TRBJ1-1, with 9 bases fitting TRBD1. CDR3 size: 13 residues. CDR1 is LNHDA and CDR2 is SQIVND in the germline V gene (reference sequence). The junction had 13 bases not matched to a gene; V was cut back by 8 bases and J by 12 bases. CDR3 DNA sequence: TGTGCCAGTTCCGGGACAGGGATTTTTAGTACTTTCTTT. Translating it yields CASSGTGIFSTFF.

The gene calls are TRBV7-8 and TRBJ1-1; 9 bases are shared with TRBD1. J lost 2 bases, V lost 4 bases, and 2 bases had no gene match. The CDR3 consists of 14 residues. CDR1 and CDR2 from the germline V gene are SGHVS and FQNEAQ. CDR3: CASSSGQGNTEAFF. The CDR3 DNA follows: TGTGCCAGCAGCTCGGGACAGGGAAACACTGAAGCTTTCTTT.

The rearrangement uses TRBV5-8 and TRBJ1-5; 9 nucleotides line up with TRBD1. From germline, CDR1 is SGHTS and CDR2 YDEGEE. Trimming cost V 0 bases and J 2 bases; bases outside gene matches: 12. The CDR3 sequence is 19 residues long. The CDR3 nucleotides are TGTGCCAGCAGCTTGGGGAAAGTCCGGGACAGGGTTGGCAATCAGCCCCAGCATTTT. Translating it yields CASSLGKVRDRVGNQPQHF.

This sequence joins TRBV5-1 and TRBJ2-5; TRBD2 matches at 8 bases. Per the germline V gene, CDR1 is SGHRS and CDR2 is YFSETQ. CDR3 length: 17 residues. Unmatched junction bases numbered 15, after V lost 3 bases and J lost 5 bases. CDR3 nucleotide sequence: TGCGCCAGCAGCTCCTCGGGCCTTAGCGGGGTTGGGGAGACCCAGTACTTC. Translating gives CASSSSGLSGVGETQYF.

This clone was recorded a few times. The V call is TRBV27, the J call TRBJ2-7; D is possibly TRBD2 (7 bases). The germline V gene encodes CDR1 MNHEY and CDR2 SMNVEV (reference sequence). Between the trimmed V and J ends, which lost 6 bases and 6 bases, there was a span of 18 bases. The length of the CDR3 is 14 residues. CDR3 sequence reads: CASRRVGGQAEQYF. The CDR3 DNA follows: TGTGCCAGCAGGCGAGTCGGGGGGCAGGCCGAGCAGTACTTC.

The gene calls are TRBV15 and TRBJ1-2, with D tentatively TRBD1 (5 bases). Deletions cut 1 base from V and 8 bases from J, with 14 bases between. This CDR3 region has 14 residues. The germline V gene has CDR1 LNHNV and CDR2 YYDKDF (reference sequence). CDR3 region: CATSRAKGWGGYTF. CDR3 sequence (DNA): TGTGCCACCAGCAGAGCAAAGGGGTGGGGAGGCTACACCTTC.

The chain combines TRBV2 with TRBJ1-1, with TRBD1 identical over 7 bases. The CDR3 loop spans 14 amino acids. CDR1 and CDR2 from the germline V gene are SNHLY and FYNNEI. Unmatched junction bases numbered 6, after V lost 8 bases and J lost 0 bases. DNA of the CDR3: TGTGCCAGCCTACGGGACAGCTTGAACACTGAAGCTTTCTTT. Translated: CASLRDSLNTEAFF.

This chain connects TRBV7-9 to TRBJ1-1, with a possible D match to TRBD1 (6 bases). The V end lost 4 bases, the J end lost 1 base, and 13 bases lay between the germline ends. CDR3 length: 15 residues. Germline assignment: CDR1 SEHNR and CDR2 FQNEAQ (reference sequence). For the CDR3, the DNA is TGTGCCAGCAGCTCACAGGGCCTGGGGAACACTGAAGCTTTCTTT. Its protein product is CASSSQGLGNTEAFF.

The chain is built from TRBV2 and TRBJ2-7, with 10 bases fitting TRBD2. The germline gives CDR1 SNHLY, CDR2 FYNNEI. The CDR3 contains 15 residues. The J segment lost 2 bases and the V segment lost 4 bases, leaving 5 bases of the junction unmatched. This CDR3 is CASSGSAGGPYEQYF. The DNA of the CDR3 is TGTGCCAGCAGTGGATCAGCGGGGGGGCCCTACGAGCAGTACTTC.

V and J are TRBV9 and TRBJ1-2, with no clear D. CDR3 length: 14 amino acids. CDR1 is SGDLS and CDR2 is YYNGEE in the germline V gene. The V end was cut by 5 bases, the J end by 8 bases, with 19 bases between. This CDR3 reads CASSPQAIPRGYTF. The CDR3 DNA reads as TGTGCCAGCAGTCCCCAGGCCATCCCAAGGGGCTACACCTTC. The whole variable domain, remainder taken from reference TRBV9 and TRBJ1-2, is DSGVTQTPKHLITATGQRVTLRCSPRSGDLSVYWYQQSLDQGLQFLIQYYNGEERAKGNILERFSAQQFPDLHSELNLSSLELGDSALYFCASSPQAIPRGYTFGSGTRLTVV.

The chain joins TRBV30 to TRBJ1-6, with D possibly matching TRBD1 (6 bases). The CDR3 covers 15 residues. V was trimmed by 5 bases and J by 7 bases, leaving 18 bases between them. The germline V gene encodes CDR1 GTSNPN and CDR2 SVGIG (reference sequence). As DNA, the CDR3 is TGTGCCTGGGGAAGACAGGCGCAAGCCAATTCACCCCTCCACTTT. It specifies CAWGRQAQANSPLHF.

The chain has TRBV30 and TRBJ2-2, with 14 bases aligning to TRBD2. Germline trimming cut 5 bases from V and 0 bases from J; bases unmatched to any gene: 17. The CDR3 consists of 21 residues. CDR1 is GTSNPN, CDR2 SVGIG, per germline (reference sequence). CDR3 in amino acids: CAWDLPPRTSGGNANTGELFF. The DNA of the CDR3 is TGTGCCTGGGATCTCCCCCCCCGGACTAGCGGGGGGAACGCGAACACCGGGGAGCTGTTTTTT.

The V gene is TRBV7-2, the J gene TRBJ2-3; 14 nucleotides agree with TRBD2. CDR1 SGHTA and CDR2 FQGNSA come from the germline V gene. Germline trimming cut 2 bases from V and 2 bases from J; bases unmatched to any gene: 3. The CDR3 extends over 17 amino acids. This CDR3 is CASSLKTSGGDTDTQYF. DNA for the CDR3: TGTGCCAGCAGCTTAAAGACTAGCGGGGGGGACACAGATACGCAGTATTTT.

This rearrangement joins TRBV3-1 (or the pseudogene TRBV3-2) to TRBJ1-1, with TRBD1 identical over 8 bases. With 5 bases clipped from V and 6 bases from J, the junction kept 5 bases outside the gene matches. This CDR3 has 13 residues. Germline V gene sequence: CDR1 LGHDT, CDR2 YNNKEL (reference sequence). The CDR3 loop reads CASSETGEAEAFF. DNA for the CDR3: TGTGCCAGCAGCGAGACAGGGGAGGCTGAAGCTTTCTTT.

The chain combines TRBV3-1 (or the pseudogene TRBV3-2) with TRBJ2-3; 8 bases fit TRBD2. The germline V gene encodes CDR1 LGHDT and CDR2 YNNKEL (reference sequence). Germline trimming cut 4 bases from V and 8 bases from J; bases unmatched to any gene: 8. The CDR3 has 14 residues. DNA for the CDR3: TGTGCCAGCAGCCTCGCGTCAGCGGGGGTTACGCAGTATTTT. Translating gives CASSLASAGVTQYF.

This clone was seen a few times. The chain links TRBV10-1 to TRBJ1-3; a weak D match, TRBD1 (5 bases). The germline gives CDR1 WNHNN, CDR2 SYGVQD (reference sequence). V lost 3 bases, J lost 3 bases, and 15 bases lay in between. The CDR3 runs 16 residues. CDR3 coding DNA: TGCGCCAGCAGTGATTTGGTCAGGGAAGGTGGAAACACCATATATTTT. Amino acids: CASSDLVREGGNTIYF.

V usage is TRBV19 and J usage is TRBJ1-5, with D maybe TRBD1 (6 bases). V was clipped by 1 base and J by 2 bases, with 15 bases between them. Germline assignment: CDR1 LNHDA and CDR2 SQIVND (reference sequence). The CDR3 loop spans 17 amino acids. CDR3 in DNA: TGTGCCAGTAGTATAGCCCAGGGGTGGGGAGGCAATCAGCCCCAGCATTTT. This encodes CASSIAQGWGGNQPQHF.